Presented here are 25 T cell receptor beta chains from one specimen sequenced in a study of shared clonotypes between healthy human individuals. Libraries were prepared by immunoSEQ multiplex PCR; TCRdb keeps only in-frame clonotypes and omits some of them. Here the sample spans millions of clones, just over 90% being singletons. Material: naive CD4+ T cells sorted from blood. Subset in this sample: CD45RA+ positively selected. The origin of the receptors is a man aged 18 to 30 in good health.

The gene calls are TRBV5-1 and TRBJ1-1; maybe TRBD1 (5 bases). Germline V lookup: CDR1 SGHRS, CDR2 YFSETQ. The germline V and J ends were trimmed by 0 bases and 3 bases, with 12 bases remaining between them. This CDR3 has 15 residues. The CDR3 nucleotides are TGCGCCAGCAGCTTGGGTCTGGGAGGGGACACTGAAGCTTTCTTT. The encoded protein is CASSLGLGGDTEAFF. The full variable domain, its missing parts supplied by reference TRBV5-1 and TRBJ1-1, is KAGVTQTPRYLIKTRGQQVTLSCSPISGHRSVSWYQQTPGQGLQFLFEYFSETQRNKGNFPGRFSGRQFSNSRSEMNVSTLELGDSALYLCASSLGLGGDTEAFFGQGTRLTVV.

The chain joins TRBV5-5 to TRBJ2-7; 11 nucleotides agree with TRBD2. J gave up 0 bases and V 2 bases, and 4 bases lay outside the gene matches. Germline V gene lookup returns CDR1 SGHKS and CDR2 YYEKEE (reference sequence). CDR3 length: 16 amino acids. CDR3 nucleotides: TGTGCCAGCAGCTTACTAGCGGGGGCTTCCTCCTACGAGCAGTACTTC. This translates into CASSLLAGASSYEQYF.

The chain couples TRBV27 to TRBJ1-6; D unresolved. Germline values: CDR1 MNHEY, CDR2 SMNVEV (reference sequence). The CDR3 has 15 residues. V lost 6 bases and J 2 bases, leaving 11 bases between the germline ends. CDR3 region: CASSRENAYNSPLHF. CDR3 nucleotides: TGTGCCAGCAGCCGGGAAAACGCCTATAATTCACCCCTCCACTTT.

Note on this clone: This specimen includes other DNA sequences encoding the same CDR3. The chain has TRBV9 and TRBJ2-1; the match to TRBD2 covers 9 bases. The CDR3 spans 15 residues. With V trimmed by 0 bases and J by 4 bases, 2 bases remained unmatched. The germline V gene has CDR1 SGDLS and CDR2 YYNGEE. CDR3 sequence (DNA): TGTGCCAGCAGCGTAGGGCTAGCGGGATACAATGAGCAGTTCTTC. As protein: CASSVGLAGYNEQFF.

The chain recombines TRBV6-5 with TRBJ1-6; D is possibly TRBD1 (6 bases). Germline lookup yields CDR1 MNHEY and CDR2 SVGAGI. This CDR3 comprises 15 residues. V was cut by 0 bases and J by 7 bases, with 10 bases left in between. In DNA, the CDR3 is TGTGCCAGCAGTTACTCGTCAGGGGCCAATTCACCCCTCCACTTT. This codes for CASSYSSGANSPLHF.

In its sample, this clone was seen a few times. The chain uses TRBV25-1 and TRBJ1-2; D gene ambiguous. CDR1 is MGHDK, CDR2 SYGVNS, per germline. The CDR3 sequence is 13 residues long. Trimming left V 5 bases short and J 4 bases short, with 11 bases between. The CDR3 region is CASSRAGSYGYTF. The CDR3 bases are TGTGCCAGCAGTCGGGCAGGAAGCTATGGCTACACCTTC.

V usage is TRBV6-4 and J usage is TRBJ2-2; 9 bases map to TRBD2. The CDR3 is made up of 15 amino acids. Germline values: CDR1 MRHNA, CDR2 SNTAGT. J lost 1 base, V lost 5 bases, and 2 bases had no gene match. In nucleotides, the CDR3 is TGTGCCAGCAGTATGACTAGCGGGAACACCGGGGAGCTGTTTTTT. Amino acid sequence: CASSMTSGNTGELFF.

V is TRBV28 and J is TRBJ1-2; 9 bases match TRBD1. The germline CDR1 and CDR2 sequences are MDHEN and SYDVKM. J was trimmed by 7 bases and V by 5 bases; bases with no gene match: 8. The CDR3 loop spans 14 amino acids. The CDR3: CASSTGQGLGGYTF. As DNA, the CDR3 is TGTGCCAGCAGTACAGGACAGGGGCTGGGTGGCTACACCTTC.

A word on this clone: The sample holds other DNA sequences that translate to the same CDR3. The rearrangement links TRBV6-5 to TRBJ1-1; no clear D. The CDR3 is 12 residues long. The germline V gene encodes CDR1 MNHEY and CDR2 SVGAGI. V lost 6 bases to trimming and J lost 2 bases, with 7 bases between them. CDR3 sequence reads: CASRQANTEAFF. CDR3 DNA sequence: TGTGCCAGCAGACAAGCAAACACTGAAGCTTTCTTT.

V is TRBV7-6 and J is TRBJ2-1; 8 bases are a match to TRBD2. CDR1 and CDR2 (germline): SGHVS, FNYEAQ. V was pared by 2 bases and J by 4 bases, with 4 bases of the junction left unmatched. The CDR3 runs 15 residues. The CDR3 DNA reads TGTGCCAGCAGCTTAAGCGGGAGAACTTACAATGAGCAGTTCTTC. Its translation is CASSLSGRTYNEQFF.

This clone was recorded a few times. J is TRBJ1-1 and V is TRBV2; perhaps TRBD1 as D (5 bases). The CDR3 runs 11 residues. Per the germline V gene, CDR1 is SNHLY and CDR2 is FYNNEI. Trimming shortened V by 2 bases and J by 11 bases, and 9 bases separated the two germline ends. The CDR3 DNA sequence: TGTGCCAGCAGTGAACGGGACCCGGCTTTCTTT. This encodes CASSERDPAFF.

Only one count was recorded for this clone. V gene TRBV6-1 combines with J gene TRBJ1-2; tentatively, D is TRBD1 (5 bases). V shed 5 bases and J shed 8 bases, with 15 bases lying between them. Germline CDR1 and CDR2: MNHNS and SASEGT. The CDR3 is 13 residues long. The CDR3 bases are TGTGCCAGCAGTCCTCCGGACATTCGGGGCTACACCTTC. As protein: CASSPPDIRGYTF.

V gene TRBV2 combines with J gene TRBJ1-6; tentative D call: TRBD1 (6 bases). V lost 10 bases to trimming and J lost 7 bases, with 20 bases between them. Germline V gene data show CDR1 as SNHLY and CDR2 as FYNNEI. This CDR3 spans 15 amino acids. CDR3 bases: TGTGCCACCACCAGGACAGCGTTGTCGAATTCACCCCTCCACTTT. This sequence encodes CATTRTALSNSPLHF.

This rearrangement joins TRBV6-5 to TRBJ2-5, with D unresolved. Germline values: CDR1 MNHEY, CDR2 SVGAGI. The V gene lost 5 bases and the J gene lost 1 base, with 8 bases spanning the gap. The CDR3 consists of 13 residues. CDR3 sequence: CASSRAAQETQYF. The CDR3, as DNA: TGTGCCAGCAGTCGAGCCGCCCAAGAGACCCAGTACTTC.

This chain joins TRBV5-4 and TRBJ1-2; D possibly corresponds to TRBD1 (6 bases). V was shortened by 4 bases and J by 4 bases, with 20 bases between the two germline ends. The CDR3 is 16 amino acids. Germline V CDR1 and CDR2: SGHNT, YYREEE (reference sequence). The CDR3 nucleotides are TGTGCCAGCAGCAAGGACAGCCGGGGCAACGGCTATGGCTACACCTTC. Translation: CASSKDSRGNGYGYTF.

This clone was recorded once. This chain uses TRBV6-5 with TRBJ1-3, with a weak D call TRBD1 (6 bases). V was shortened by 4 bases and J by 0 bases, with 13 bases between the two germline ends. The CDR3 has 16 amino acids. CDR1 MNHEY and CDR2 SVGAGI come from the germline V gene. The CDR3 nucleotides are TGTGCCAGCAGTTTAGCCCGGACAGCCTCTGGAAACACCATATATTTT. Its translation is CASSLARTASGNTIYF.

This chain joins TRBV28 and TRBJ2-6, with D uncertain. Germline CDR1 reads MDHEN; CDR2 reads SYDVKM. This CDR3 region has 14 residues. The V end was cut by 7 bases, the J end by 0 bases, with 7 bases between. The CDR3: CASTISSGANVLTF. The DNA for the CDR3 is TGTGCCAGCACAATCAGCTCTGGGGCCAACGTCCTGACTTTC.

The genes are TRBV7-6 and TRBJ1-6; TRBD1 aligns across 9 bases. The germline gives CDR1 SGHVS, CDR2 FNYEAQ. V lost 3 bases and J lost 10; bases outside the gene matches: 4. The CDR3 consists of 14 residues. CDR3 DNA: TGTGCCAGCAGCTTGGGACAGGGCTACTCACCCCTCCACTTT. It yields the protein CASSLGQGYSPLHF.

The chain employs TRBV6-5 and TRBJ2-5, with TRBD2 matching 8 bases. The CDR3 is 12 residues long. Trimming took 6 bases from V and 12 from J; bases not matched to a gene: 9. Germline CDR1 MNHEY, CDR2 SVGAGI. The CDR3 nucleotides read TGTGCCAGCAGCCCTACGGGGACTAGGGAGTACTTC. This codes for CASSPTGTREYF.

The chain joins TRBV16 to TRBJ1-2; D not resolved. Trimming cost V 1 base and J 3 bases, with 6 bases left between them. Germline V gives CDR1 KGHSY, CDR2 FQNENV. This CDR3 has 13 amino acids. CDR3 bases: TGTGCCAGCAGCCAATACCAAGACTATGGCTACACCTTC. Protein product: CASSQYQDYGYTF.

The chain uses TRBV7-9 and TRBJ1-3; 12 bases are shared with TRBD1. This CDR3 contains 16 residues. The germline gives CDR1 SEHNR, CDR2 FQNEAQ (reference sequence). Unmatched junction bases numbered 11, after V lost 7 bases and J lost 7 bases. The CDR3, as DNA: TGTGCCAGCATCTACACCGGGGGACAGGGGGCTAACACCATATATTTT. It encodes CASIYTGGQGANTIYF.

On this clone itself: Other DNA sequences in this sample translate to the same CDR3. The chain joins TRBV7-9 to TRBJ2-1, with a weak D call TRBD1 (6 bases). Deletions cut 2 bases from V and 2 bases from J, with 10 bases between. CDR3 length: 15 amino acids. The germline V gene has CDR1 SEHNR and CDR2 FQNEAQ (reference sequence). The CDR3 region is CASSLIQGTYNEQFF. CDR3 bases: TGTGCCAGCAGCTTAATCCAGGGGACCTACAATGAGCAGTTCTTC.

About this clone itself: This same CDR3 is encoded by further DNA sequences in the sample. The rearrangement joins TRBV2 to TRBJ1-1; no clear D gene. The CDR3 is 11 residues long. Germline V lookup: CDR1 SNHLY, CDR2 FYNNEI. The ends were cut back, 4 bases at V and 3 bases at J, with 3 bases in the middle. The CDR3 is CASSADTEAFF. The CDR3 DNA is TGTGCCAGCAGTGCCGACACTGAAGCTTTCTTT.

As to this clone: Other nucleotide sequences from this sample produce the same CDR3. V usage is TRBV19 and J usage is TRBJ2-2; TRBD2 might be the D (5 bases). The CDR3 spans 14 residues. Germline lookup yields CDR1 LNHDA and CDR2 SQIVND (reference sequence). The V and J ends lost 3 bases and 5 bases respectively, with 10 bases between them. CDR3 protein: CASSITGSTGELFF. In nucleotides, the CDR3 is TGTGCCAGTAGTATTACGGGATCTACCGGGGAGCTGTTTTTT.

With regard to this clone: This sample includes further DNA sequences coding for the same CDR3. The V call is TRBV7-9, the J call TRBJ2-5, with D hard to call. There are 11 residues in the CDR3. Germline CDR1 reads SEHNR; CDR2 reads FQNEAQ (reference sequence). With 3 bases removed from V and 5 bases from J, the gap between germline ends came to 4 bases. Written as DNA, the CDR3 is TGTGCCAGCAGCTTTAGCGAGACCCAGTACTTC. It codes for CASSFSETQYF.